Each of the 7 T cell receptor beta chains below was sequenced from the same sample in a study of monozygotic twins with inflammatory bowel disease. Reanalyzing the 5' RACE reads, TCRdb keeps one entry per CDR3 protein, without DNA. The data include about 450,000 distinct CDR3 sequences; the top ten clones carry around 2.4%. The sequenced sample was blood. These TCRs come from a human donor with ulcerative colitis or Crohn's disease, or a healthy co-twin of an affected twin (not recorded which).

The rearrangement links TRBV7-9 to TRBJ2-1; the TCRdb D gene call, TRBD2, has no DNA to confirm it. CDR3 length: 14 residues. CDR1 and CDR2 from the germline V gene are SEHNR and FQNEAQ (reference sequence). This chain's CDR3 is CASSLPSGGIEQFF.

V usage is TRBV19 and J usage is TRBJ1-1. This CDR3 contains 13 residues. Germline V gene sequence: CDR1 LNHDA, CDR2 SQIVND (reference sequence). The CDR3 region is CASIAGSNTEAFF.

CDR3 loop: CASSIGTGTEGNTIYF. V is TRBV5-1 and J is TRBJ1-3; the TRBD1 assignment by TCRdb is unverifiable without DNA. CDR1 is SGHRS and CDR2 is YFSETQ in the germline V gene. The CDR3 totals 16 residues.

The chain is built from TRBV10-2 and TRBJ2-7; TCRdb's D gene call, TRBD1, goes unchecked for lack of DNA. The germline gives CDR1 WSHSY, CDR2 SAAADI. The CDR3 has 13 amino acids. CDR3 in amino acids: CASLGQSTYEQYF.

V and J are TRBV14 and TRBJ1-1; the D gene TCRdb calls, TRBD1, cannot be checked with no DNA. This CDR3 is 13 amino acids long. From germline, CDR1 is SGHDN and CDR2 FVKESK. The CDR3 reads CASSPTGSTEAFF.

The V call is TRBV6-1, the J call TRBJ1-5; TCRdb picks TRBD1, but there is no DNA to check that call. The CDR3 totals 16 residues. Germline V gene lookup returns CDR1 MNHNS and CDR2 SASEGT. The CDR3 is CASTPQGHLNSQPQHF.

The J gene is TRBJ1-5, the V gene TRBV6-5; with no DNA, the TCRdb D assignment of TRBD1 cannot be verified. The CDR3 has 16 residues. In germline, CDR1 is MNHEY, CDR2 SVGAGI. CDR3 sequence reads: CASSHGTGVHNQPQHF.